The entry that follows covers one T cell receptor (beta chain) sequence. The sample comes from a study of T cell responses to AZD1222 COVID-19 vaccine. The CDR3 sequence is 14 residues long. Trimming left V 3 bases short and J 3 bases short, with 11 bases between. Germline CDR1 is LGHDT and CDR2 is YNNKEL (reference sequence). Sequencing used immunoSEQ multiplex PCR; TCRdb keeps in-frame clones, though not all of them. The table has 84,000 or so clones, 80% to 90% seen once; the top ten hold under 9%. The source is an adult in good health. This rearrangement joins TRBV3-1 (or the pseudogene TRBV3-2) to TRBJ2-5, with a weak D call TRBD2 (6 bases). The sample was peripheral blood, taken on day 0 of AZD1222 vaccination. The CDR3 sequence is CASSHREWEETQYF. CDR3 coding DNA: TGTGCCAGCAGCCACCGGGAGTGGGAAGAGACCCAGTACTTC.